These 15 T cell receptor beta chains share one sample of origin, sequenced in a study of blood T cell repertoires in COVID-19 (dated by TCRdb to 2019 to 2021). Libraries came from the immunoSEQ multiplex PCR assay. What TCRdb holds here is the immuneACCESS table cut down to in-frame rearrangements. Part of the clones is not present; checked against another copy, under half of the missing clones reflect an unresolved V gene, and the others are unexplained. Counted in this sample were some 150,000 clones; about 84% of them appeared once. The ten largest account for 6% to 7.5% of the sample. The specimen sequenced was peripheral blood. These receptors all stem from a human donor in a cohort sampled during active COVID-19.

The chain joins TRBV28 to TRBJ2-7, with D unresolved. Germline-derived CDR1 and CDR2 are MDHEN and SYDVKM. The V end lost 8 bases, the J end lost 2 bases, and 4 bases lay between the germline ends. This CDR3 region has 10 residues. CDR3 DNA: TGTGCCAGCTCCACCTACGAGCAGTACTTC. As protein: CASSTYEQYF. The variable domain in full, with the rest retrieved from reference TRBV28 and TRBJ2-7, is DVKVTQSSRYLVKRTGEKVFLECVQDMDHENMFWYRQDPGLGLRLIYFSYDVKMKEKGDIPEGYSVSREKKERFSLILESASTNQTSMYLCASSTYEQYFGPGTRLTVT.

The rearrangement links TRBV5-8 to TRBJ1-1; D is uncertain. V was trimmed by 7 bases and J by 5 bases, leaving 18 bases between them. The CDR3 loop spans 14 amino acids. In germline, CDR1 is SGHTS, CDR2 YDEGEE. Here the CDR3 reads CASPSREVQTEAFF. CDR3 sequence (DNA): TGTGCCAGCCCATCGAGAGAGGTCCAGACTGAAGCTTTCTTT.

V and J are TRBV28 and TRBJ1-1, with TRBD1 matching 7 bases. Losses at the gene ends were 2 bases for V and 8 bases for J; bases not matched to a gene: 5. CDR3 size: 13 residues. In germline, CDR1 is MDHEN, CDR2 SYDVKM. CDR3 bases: TGTGCCAGCAGTTTAGCGGGGACAGAGGAAGCTTTCTTT. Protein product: CASSLAGTEEAFF.

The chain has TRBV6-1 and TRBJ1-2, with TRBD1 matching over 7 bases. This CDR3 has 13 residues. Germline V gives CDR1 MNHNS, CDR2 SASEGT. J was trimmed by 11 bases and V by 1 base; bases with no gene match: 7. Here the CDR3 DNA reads TGTGCCAGCAGTGAAGGGGGACAGTACGGTTACACCTTC. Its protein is CASSEGGQYGYTF.

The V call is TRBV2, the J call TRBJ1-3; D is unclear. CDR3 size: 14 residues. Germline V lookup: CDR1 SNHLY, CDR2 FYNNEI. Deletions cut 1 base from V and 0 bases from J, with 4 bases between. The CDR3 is CASSEEHSGNTIYF. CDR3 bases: TGTGCCAGCAGTGAAGAACACTCTGGAAACACCATATATTTT. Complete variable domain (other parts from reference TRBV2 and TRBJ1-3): EPEVTQTPSHQVTQMGQEVILRCVPISNHLYFYWYRQILGQKVEFLVSFYNNEISEKSEIFDDQFSVERPDGSNFTLKIRSTKLEDSAMYFCASSEEHSGNTIYFGEGSWLTVV.

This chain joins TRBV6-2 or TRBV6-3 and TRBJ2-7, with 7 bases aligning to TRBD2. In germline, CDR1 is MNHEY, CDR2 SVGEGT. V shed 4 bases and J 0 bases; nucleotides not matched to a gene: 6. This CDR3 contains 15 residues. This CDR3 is CASSLGGGFSYEQYF. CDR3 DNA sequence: TGTGCCAGCAGTTTAGGCGGGGGATTCTCCTACGAGCAGTACTTC.

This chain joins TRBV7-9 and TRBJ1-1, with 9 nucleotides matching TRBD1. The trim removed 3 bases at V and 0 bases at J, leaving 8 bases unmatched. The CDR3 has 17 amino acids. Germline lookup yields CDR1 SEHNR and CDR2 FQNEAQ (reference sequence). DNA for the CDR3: TGTGCCAGCAGCTTCTGGCGACAGGGGGAAGTGAACACTGAAGCTTTCTTT. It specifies CASSFWRQGEVNTEAFF.

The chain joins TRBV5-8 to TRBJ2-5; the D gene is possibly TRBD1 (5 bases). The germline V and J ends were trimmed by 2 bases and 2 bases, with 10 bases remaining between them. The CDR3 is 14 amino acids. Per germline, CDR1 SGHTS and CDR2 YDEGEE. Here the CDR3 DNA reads TGTGCCAGCAGCTTTGGACAATCACAAGAGACCCAGTACTTC. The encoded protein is CASSFGQSQETQYF.

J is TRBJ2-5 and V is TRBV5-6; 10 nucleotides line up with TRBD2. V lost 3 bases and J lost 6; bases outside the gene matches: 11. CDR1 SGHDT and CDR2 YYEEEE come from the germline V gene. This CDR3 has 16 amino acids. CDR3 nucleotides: TGTGCCAGCAGCTGGTCGAAGCGGGGGGGCGTAAAGACCCAGTACTTC. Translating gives CASSWSKRGGVKTQYF.

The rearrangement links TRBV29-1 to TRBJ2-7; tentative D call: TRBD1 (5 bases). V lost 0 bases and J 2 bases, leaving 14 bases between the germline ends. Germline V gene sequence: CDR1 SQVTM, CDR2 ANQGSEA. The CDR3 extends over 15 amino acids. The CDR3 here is CSVEDRQDTAYEQYF. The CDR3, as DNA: TGCAGCGTTGAAGATCGTCAGGACACCGCCTACGAGCAGTACTTC.

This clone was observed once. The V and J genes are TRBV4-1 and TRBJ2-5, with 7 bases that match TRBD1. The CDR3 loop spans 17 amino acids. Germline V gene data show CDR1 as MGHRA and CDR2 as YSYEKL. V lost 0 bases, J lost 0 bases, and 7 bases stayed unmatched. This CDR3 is CASSQERGGPYQETQYF. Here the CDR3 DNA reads TGCGCCAGCAGCCAAGAGAGAGGGGGCCCGTACCAAGAGACCCAGTACTTC.

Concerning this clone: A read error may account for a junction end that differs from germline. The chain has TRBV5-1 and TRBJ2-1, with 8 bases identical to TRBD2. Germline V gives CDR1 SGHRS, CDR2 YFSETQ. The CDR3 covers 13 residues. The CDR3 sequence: CASSLGTGTRGVF. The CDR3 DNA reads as TGCGCCAGCAGCTTGGGGACCGGGACTAGGGGGGTCTTC.

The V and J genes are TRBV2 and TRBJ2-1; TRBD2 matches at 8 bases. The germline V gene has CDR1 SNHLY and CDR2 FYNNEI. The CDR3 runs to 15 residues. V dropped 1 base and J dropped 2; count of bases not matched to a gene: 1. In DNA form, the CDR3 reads TGTGCCAGCAGTGAAGGAGCGGGGGCCTACAATGAGCAGTTCTTC. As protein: CASSEGAGAYNEQFF.

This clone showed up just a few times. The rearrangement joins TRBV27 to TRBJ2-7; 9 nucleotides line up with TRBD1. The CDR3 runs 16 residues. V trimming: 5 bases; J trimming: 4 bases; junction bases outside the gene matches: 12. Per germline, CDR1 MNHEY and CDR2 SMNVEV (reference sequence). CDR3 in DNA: TGTGCCAGCAGTGCCCAGGGGACAGGGTTAAGATACGAGCAGTACTTC. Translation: CASSAQGTGLRYEQYF.

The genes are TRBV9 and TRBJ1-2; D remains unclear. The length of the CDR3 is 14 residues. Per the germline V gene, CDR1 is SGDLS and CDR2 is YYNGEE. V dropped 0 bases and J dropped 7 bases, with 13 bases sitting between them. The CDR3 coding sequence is TGTGCCAGCAGCGTAGACCCCCTCTATAGTGGCTACACCTTC. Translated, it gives CASSVDPLYSGYTF.